The entry that follows covers one T cell receptor (beta chain) sequence. This clone was seen a few times. Its antigen is not yet known. Base qualities were left out, and no much larger clone turns up one base away. The immunoSEQ assay was applied to genomic DNA to generate the TCR beta chain sequences. For the original study's pipeline: CDR3 sequences that did not begin with the conserved framework cysteine at position 104 were removed by hand. Clonality was calculated as one minus the normalized Shannon's Diversity Index, with values ranging from 0 (maximal diversity) to 1 (oligoclonal). Differences in the frequency of the same CDR3 between samples, such as brain versus blood, were assessed with chi-squared comparison-of-proportions tests. Public clonotypes were found by searching immuneACCESS, and the VDJdb browser was used to assess similarity to known antiviral clonotypes. Not all clones reach the TCRdb copy of this immuneACCESS table, which keeps in-frame sequences only. Checked studies attribute under half of the gap to unresolved V genes and leave the rest unexplained. D and trimming come from the DNA, and the V and J calls and clone size come from that table. Recorded for this sample are 60,000 to 85,000 clones; roughly 91% of them occurred a single time. The ten largest make up 1.5% to 1.7% of the sample.

Sample time point, as interpreted from the label and publication: resected brain tissue, or blood drawn just prior to surgery. The surgery cases with the highest brain T cell transcript signatures were chosen for TCR beta chain sequencing of brain tissue, and also of blood when blood was available. Before surgery, patients had received at least one anti-epileptic drug. The TCR-sequenced patients were children whose drug-resistant epilepsy was caused by tuberous sclerosis complex, focal cortical dysplasia, Rasmussen encephalitis or hemimegalencephaly. The Monarch genomic DNA purification kit was used to extract bulk genomic DNA from unsorted brain tissue and from whole blood. The data belong to a study of brain T cells in children with intractable seizures (dated by TCRdb to the early 2020s). With regard to the full study: Resected brain tissue from 53 pediatric epilepsy surgery cases was first screened for immune gene transcripts using a NanoString immunology panel. About 70% of the 12 selected surgery cases also had pre-surgery blood sequenced, which left four cases with brain tissue only. Results the study describes overall, beyond this receptor: Sequencing depth differed between pre- and post-surgery blood, so clones missing from the pre-surgery sample may reflect undersampling. Viral specificity was inferred only from CDR3 sequence similarity, and patients' HCMV serostatus was unknown.

This TCR was sampled from a boy younger than two with tuberous sclerosis and intractable seizures. The source was peripheral blood, collected at surgery.

The CDR3 reads as follows: CASSEGDRDTGELFF. The DNA is TGTGCCAGCAGTGAAGGGGACAGGGACACCGGGGAGCTGTTTTTT. The chain links TRBV25-1 with TRBJ2-2; 9 bases in the middle match TRBD1. Clipping removes 2 bases from V and 3 bases from J, with 1 as the unmatched junction base count. The germline V gene supplies CDR1 MGHDK and CDR2 SYGVNS. The CDR3 measures 15 amino acids from cysteine to phenylalanine. Here the CDR3 DNA is all that survives: 45 bases in frame from base 1. With the rest looked up from the reference TRBV25-1 and TRBJ2-2 genes rather than sequenced, the full variable domain is EADIYQTPRYLVIGTGKKITLECSQTMGHDKMYWYQQDPGMELHLIHYSYGVNSTEKGDLSSESTVSRIRTEHFPLTLESARPSHTSQYLCASSEGDRDTGELFFGEGSRLTVL.